This T cell receptor beta chain was sequenced for a study of shared T cell receptors in the human thymus. Produced via immunoSEQ multiplex PCR; TCRdb's table is partial and in-frame only. This sample yields some 760,000 clones, of which approximately 83% are seen a single time; 0.008% to 0.011% belongs to the top ten. V lost 6 bases and J lost 1, with 6 bases in between. The CDR3 sequence is 12 residues long. CDR1 MNHNS and CDR2 SASEGT come from the germline V gene. The data also belong to a second study, concerning human thymus T cells. That work states: Corrective heart surgery yielded the resections from which the thymus tissue came. Thymic and blood repertoires seemed to show skewed V and J gene use. A high degree of thymic repertoire overlap among unrelated individuals was reported in related research.

This sequence originates from a girl in the first two years of life with a congenital heart defect. The chain uses TRBV6-1 and TRBJ1-1; D not certain. Sequencing used thymocytes. The CDR3 DNA sequence: TGTGCCAGCAGGGCGGCGAACACTGAAGCTTTCTTT. Translated: CASRAANTEAFF.